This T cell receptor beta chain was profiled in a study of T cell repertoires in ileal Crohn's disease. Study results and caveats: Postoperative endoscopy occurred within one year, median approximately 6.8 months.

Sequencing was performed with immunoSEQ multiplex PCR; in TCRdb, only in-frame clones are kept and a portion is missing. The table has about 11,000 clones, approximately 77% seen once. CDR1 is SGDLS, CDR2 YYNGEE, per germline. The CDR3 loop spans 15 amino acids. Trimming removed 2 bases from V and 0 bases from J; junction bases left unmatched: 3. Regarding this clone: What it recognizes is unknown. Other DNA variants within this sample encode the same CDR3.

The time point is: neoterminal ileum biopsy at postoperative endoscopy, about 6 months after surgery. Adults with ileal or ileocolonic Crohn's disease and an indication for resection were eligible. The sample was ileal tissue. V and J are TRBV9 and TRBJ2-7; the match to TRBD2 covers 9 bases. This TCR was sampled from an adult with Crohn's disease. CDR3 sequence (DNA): TGTGCCAGCAGCGTGCTAGCGGGAAACTCCTACGAGCAGTACTTC. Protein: CASSVLAGNSYEQYF. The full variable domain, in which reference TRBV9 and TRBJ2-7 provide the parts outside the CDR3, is DSGVTQTPKHLITATGQRVTLRCSPRSGDLSVYWYQQSLDQGLQFLIQYYNGEERAKGNILERFSAQQFPDLHSELNLSSLELGDSALYFCASSVLAGNSYEQYFGPGTRLTVT.